In its sample, the clone carrying this TCR beta chain was seen once. V lost 4 bases, J lost 5 bases, and 7 bases stayed unmatched. Germline V gene lookup returns CDR1 SGHVS and CDR2 FQNEAQ. CDR3 size: 17 residues. The data derive from a study of long-term antiretroviral therapy in people with HIV. It was version v3.0 of the immunoSEQ assay that was run at survey level. Measured with immunoSEQ multiplex PCR; TCRdb has only the in-frame clones, and not every one. Of around 30,000 clones listed, 95% to 96% are singletons. The V and J genes are TRBV7-8 and TRBJ2-5, with 16 bases identical to TRBD2. The sequencing used unsorted PBMCs, collected 6.5 to 6.9 years after starting antiretroviral therapy. The sequence came from a man younger than 40 with HIV. CDR3 loop: CASSYGTSGGASETQYF. CDR3 nucleotides: TGTGCCAGCAGCTATGGGACTAGCGGGGGGGCTTCGGAGACCCAGTACTTC.